One and the same sample provided the 7 T cell receptor beta chains below, sequenced in a study of cytomegalovirus exposure and HLA in healthy donors. Primers for the PCR totalled 60 Vbeta and 13 Jbeta. The method was immunoSEQ multiplex PCR; TCRdb's version includes in-frame clones alone and lacks a portion of them. The table shows roughly 80,000 clones, with around two thirds occurring only once. Sequencing was carried out using PBMCs. These receptors came from a woman aged 45-65 years in good health and CMV-seropositive.

This clone appeared a few times. This chain uses TRBV5-4 with TRBJ2-3; 9 bases are shared with TRBD2. Germline CDR1 is SGHNT and CDR2 is YYREEE (reference sequence). This CDR3 spans 19 amino acids. Losses at the gene ends were 3 bases for V and 1 base for J; bases not matched to a gene: 15. In DNA, the CDR3 is TGTGCCAGCAGCTGGGGATGGCGGGGGGGCGAGCGTGGCACAGATACGCAGTATTTT. Translated, it gives CASSWGWRGGERGTDTQYF.

The CDR3 here is CASSLGSEGNIQYF. The DNA for the CDR3 is TGCGCCAGCAGCTTGGGGTCTGAGGGAAACATTCAGTACTTC. This chain connects TRBV5-1 to TRBJ2-4, with D maybe TRBD2 (5 bases). Germline CDR1 is SGHRS and CDR2 is YFSETQ. V shed 0 bases and J shed 6 bases, with 10 bases lying between them. The CDR3 is made up of 14 amino acids.

CDR3 nucleotide sequence: TGCGCCAGCAGCCAAGGCAGGTCTAATGAAAAACTGTTTTTT. This gives the protein CASSQGRSNEKLFF. The chain employs TRBV4-1 and TRBJ1-4, with unresolved D. Germline V gives CDR1 MGHRA, CDR2 YSYEKL. The CDR3 has 14 residues. V was cut by 1 base and J by 3 bases, with 6 bases left in between.

The rearrangement uses TRBV18 and TRBJ2-5; the D gene is possibly TRBD2 (6 bases). This CDR3 contains 14 residues. CDR1 and CDR2 from the germline V gene are KGHSH and LQKENI. The V end lost 2 bases, the J end lost 4 bases, and 11 bases lay between the germline ends. The CDR3 region has the DNA TGTGCCAGCTCACCAATGGAGGGGCGAGAGACCCAGTACTTC. Translating it yields CASSPMEGRETQYF.

This clone is labeled as medium-sized. This chain connects TRBV5-4 to TRBJ2-1; TRBD2 might be the D (7 bases). Germline values: CDR1 SGHNT, CDR2 YYREEE (reference sequence). The CDR3 consists of 13 residues. Trimming took off 5 bases at V and 5 bases at J, with 11 bases between the two ends. DNA of the CDR3: TGTGCCAGCAGACGGGGGGCAAACAATGAGCAGTTCTTC. It translates to CASRRGANNEQFF.

This sequence joins TRBV7-9 and TRBJ1-1; D remains ambiguous. The CDR3 spans 15 residues. Per germline, CDR1 SEHNR and CDR2 FQNEAQ (reference sequence). The V end was cut by 5 bases, the J end by 1 base, with 14 bases between. The CDR3 is CASSEGNFKNTEAFF. CDR3 nucleotide sequence: TGTGCCAGCAGCGAGGGAAACTTTAAGAACACTGAAGCTTTCTTT. Full variable domain (outside the CDR3, taken from reference TRBV7-9 and TRBJ1-1): DTGVSQNPRHKITKRGQNVTFRCDPISEHNRLYWYRQTLGQGPEFLTYFQNEAQLEKSRLLSDRFSAERPKGSFSTLEIQRTEQGDSAMYLCASSEGNFKNTEAFFGQGTRLTVV.

In this sample, this clone turned up a few times. Mismatch with germline at one junction end may stem from a read error. The genes are TRBV30 and TRBJ1-4; unclear D gene. This CDR3 has 11 residues. Germline V gene data show CDR1 as GTSNPN and CDR2 as SVGIG (reference sequence). CDR3: CAWKSGEQLFF. As DNA, the CDR3 is TGTGCCTGGAAGAGCGGTGAACAACTGTTTTTT.